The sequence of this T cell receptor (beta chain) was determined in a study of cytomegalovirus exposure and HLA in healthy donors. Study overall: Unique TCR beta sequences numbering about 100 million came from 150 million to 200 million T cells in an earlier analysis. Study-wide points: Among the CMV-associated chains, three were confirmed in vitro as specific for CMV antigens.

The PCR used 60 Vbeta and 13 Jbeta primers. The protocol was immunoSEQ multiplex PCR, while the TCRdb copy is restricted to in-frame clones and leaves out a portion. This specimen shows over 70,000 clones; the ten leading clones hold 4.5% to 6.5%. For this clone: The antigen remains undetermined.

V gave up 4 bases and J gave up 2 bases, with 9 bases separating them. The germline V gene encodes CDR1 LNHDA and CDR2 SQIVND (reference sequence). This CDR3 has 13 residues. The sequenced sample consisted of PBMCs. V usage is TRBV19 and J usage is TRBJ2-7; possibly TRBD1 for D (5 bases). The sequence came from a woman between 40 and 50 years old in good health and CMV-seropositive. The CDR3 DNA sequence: TGTGCCAGTAGTACGACAGTCCCCTACGAGCAGTACTTC. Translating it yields CASSTTVPYEQYF.